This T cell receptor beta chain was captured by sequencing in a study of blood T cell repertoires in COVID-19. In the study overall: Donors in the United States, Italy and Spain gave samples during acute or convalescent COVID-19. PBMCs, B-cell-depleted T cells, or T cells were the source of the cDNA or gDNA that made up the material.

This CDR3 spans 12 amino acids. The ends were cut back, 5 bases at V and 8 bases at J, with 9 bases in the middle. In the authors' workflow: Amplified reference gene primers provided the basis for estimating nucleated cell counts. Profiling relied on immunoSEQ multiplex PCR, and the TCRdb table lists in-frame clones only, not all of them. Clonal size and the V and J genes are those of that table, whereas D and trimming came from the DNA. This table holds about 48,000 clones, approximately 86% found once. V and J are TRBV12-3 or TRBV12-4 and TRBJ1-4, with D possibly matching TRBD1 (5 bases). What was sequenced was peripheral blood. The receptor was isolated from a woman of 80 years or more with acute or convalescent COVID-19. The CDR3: CASSPSGEKLFF. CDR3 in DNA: TGTGCCAGCAGTCCCTCAGGGGAAAAACTGTTTTTT.